This is a list of T cell receptor beta chains from one sample in a study of shared clonotypes between healthy human individuals. The table came from immunoSEQ multiplex PCR; TCRdb's copy has only in-frame clones and leaves some out. The sample consists of under 120,000 clones, just over 65% of them appearing once. The sequenced material came from memory CD8+ T cells sorted from blood. Receptors originate from a woman aged 25 to 45 in good health. The CDR3 runs from the conserved cysteine through the conserved F or W. D genes are given only for firm matches. Rows may omit the clone size; those that give it use once, few, many or a size class.

size	J	D	V	CDR3	DNA
.	TRBJ1-4	.	TRBV28	CASSPGIVNEKLFF	TGTGCCAGCAGTCCAGGAATCGTTAATGAAAAACTGTTTTTT
.	TRBJ2-7	TRBD1	TRBV25-1	CASSEPNRGDEQYF	TGTGCCAGCAGTGAACCTAACAGGGGGGACGAGCAGTACTTC
.	TRBJ1-4	TRBD1	TRBV2	CASRTRTGGLATNEKLFF	TGTGCCAGCAGGACCCGGACAGGGGGCCTTGCAACTAATGAAAAACTGTTTTTT
many	TRBJ2-1	TRBD1	TRBV25-1	CASSGNRQGPFNEQFF	TGTGCCAGCAGTGGAAATAGACAGGGGCCCTTCAATGAGCAGTTCTTC
.	TRBJ2-1	.	TRBV15	CATSRPTFHEQFF	TGTGCCACCAGCAGACCAACATTTCATGAGCAGTTCTTC
.	TRBJ1-5	.	TRBV30	CAWSVRGNNQPQHF	TGTGCCTGGAGTGTAAGGGGGAACAATCAGCCCCAGCATTTT
.	TRBJ2-7	.	TRBV15	CATSSEKGDLSSYEQYF	TGTGCCACCAGCAGCGAAAAAGGGGATTTGAGCTCCTACGAGCAGTACTTC
.	TRBJ2-2	.	TRBV7-3	CASSPDGRGELFF	TGTGCCAGCAGCCCCGACGGGAGAGGGGAGCTGTTTTTT
.	TRBJ2-7	.	TRBV10-3	CASSSSWQGSSYEQYF	TGTGCCAGCAGTTCGTCGTGGCAGGGGAGTTCCTACGAGCAGTACTTC
.	TRBJ2-3	.	TRBV28	CASSFSASTDSTDTQYF	TGTGCCAGCAGTTTTAGTGCATCCACCGACAGCACAGATACGCAGTATTTT
.	TRBJ1-1	TRBD1	TRBV28	CASSSTGTAMNTEAFF	TGTGCCAGCAGTTCGACAGGGACGGCCATGAACACTGAAGCTTTCTTT
once	TRBJ1-3	TRBD1	TRBV2	CASRKDRGSGNTIYF	TGTGCCAGCAGAAAGGACAGGGGCTCTGGAAACACCATATATTTT
.	TRBJ2-2	.	TRBV15	CATSRDLGPGELFF	TGTGCCACCAGCAGAGATCTGGGGCCCGGGGAGCTGTTTTTT
.	TRBJ2-2	TRBD1	TRBV2	CASPIDRGYTGELFF	TGTGCCAGCCCAATCGACAGGGGATACACCGGGGAGCTGTTTTTT
.	TRBJ2-7	.	TRBV7-9	CASSLAVSYEQYF	TGTGCCAGCAGCTTAGCGGTTAGCTACGAGCAGTACTTC
once	TRBJ2-5	TRBD2	TRBV5-4	CASSLAGGLETQYF	TGTGCCAGCAGCTTAGCGGGAGGGTTGGAGACCCAGTACTTC
.	TRBJ2-1	TRBD1	TRBV14	CASSQALPGQGTSPYNEQFF	TGTGCCAGCAGCCAAGCTTTACCGGGACAGGGGACTTCCCCCTACAATGAGCAGTTCTTC
.	TRBJ1-5	.	TRBV21-1	CASSKGPLLSPQHF	TGTGCCAGCAGCAAAGGTCCCCTCCTATCGCCCCAGCATTTT
once	TRBJ2-7	.	TRBV2	CASSEVFYEQYF	TGTGCCAGCAGTGAGGTCTTCTACGAGCAGTACTTC